This is a list of T cell receptor beta chains from one sample in a study of cytomegalovirus exposure and HLA in healthy donors. Using immunoSEQ multiplex PCR, the repertoire was profiled, and TCRdb retains in-frame clones only, with some absent. The repertoire includes roughly 150,000 clones, approximately 87% of them detected once, and roughly 5.8% sits in the top ten. The sequenced sample was PBMCs. These receptors came from a woman aged 30 to 39 in good health and CMV-seronegative. Each CDR3 is given with its conserved first and last residue. A D gene is named only where the DNA matches it firmly. Clone size is not always given. Where it is, it says once, few, many or a class for expanded clones.

clone size	J gene	V gene	D gene	CDR3 DNA	CDR3 protein
NA	TRBJ2-7	TRBV18	NA	TGTGCCAGCTCACCGGGACTGGGCTACGAGCAGTACTTC	CASSPGLGYEQYF
NA	TRBJ2-1	TRBV6-4	TRBD1	TGTGCCAGCAGTGACTCGGCGGGACAGGGGAACAATGAGCAGTTCTTC	CASSDSAGQGNNEQFF
NA	TRBJ2-5	TRBV5-6	NA	TGTGCCAGCAGCACCAGGACTAACCAAGAGACCCAGTACTTC	CASSTRTNQETQYF
NA	TRBJ2-3	TRBV6-5	NA	TGTGCCAGCAGGCCCAGACAGGAGACAGATACGCAGTATTTT	CASRPRQETDTQYF
NA	TRBJ2-7	TRBV5-6	TRBD2	TGTGCCAGCAGCTTACCCCCTAGCGGGAGGTCCTACGAGCAGTACTTC	CASSLPPSGRSYEQYF
NA	TRBJ1-1	TRBV7-2	NA	TGTGCCAGCAGCTTGTGGGTCGGAGGGCCTGAAGCTTTCTTT	CASSLWVGGPEAFF
NA	TRBJ2-1	TRBV5-6	NA	TGTGCCAGCTCAGGGGCAGGGGCTGTGAATGAGCAGTTCTTC	CASSGAGAVNEQFF
NA	TRBJ1-1	TRBV5-1	TRBD1	TGCGCCAGCAGCCTGACAGGGTTCAACACTGAAGCTTTCTTT	CASSLTGFNTEAFF
NA	TRBJ1-1	TRBV5-5	NA	TGTGCCAGCAGCTTGGCCGCCCTCCGGACAGAAAGGAACACTGAAGCTTTCTTT	CASSLAALRTERNTEAFF
NA	TRBJ2-7	TRBV19	NA	TGTGCCAGTAGTATCGGGGGTCTTAATCCCTACGAGCAGTACTTC	CASSIGGLNPYEQYF
NA	TRBJ2-1	TRBV7-8	TRBD2	TGTGCCAGCAGCTCCCCTAGCGGGTCCTACAATGAGCAGTTCTTC	CASSSPSGSYNEQFF
NA	TRBJ2-7	TRBV27	TRBD1	TGTGCCAGCAGTATTAGACAGGGATACGAGCAGTACTTC	CASSIRQGYEQYF
few	TRBJ2-5	TRBV28	NA	TGTGCCAGCAGCTACGGACAGCCGCAAGAGACCCAGTACTTC	CASSYGQPQETQYF
NA	TRBJ2-5	TRBV9	TRBD2	TGTGCCAGCAGCCCCGGGACCGGGACTAGCGGGGGGGCCCAAGAGACCCAGTACTTC	CASSPGTGTSGGAQETQYF
NA	TRBJ2-7	TRBV28	NA	TGTGCCAGCAGTTTGCCATCCGTTTACGAGCAGTACTTC	CASSLPSVYEQYF
NA	TRBJ2-3	TRBV6-5	TRBD2	TGTGCCAGCAGGGCTAGCGGGGGTTCAGATACGCAGTATTTT	CASRASGGSDTQYF
NA	TRBJ1-5	TRBV2	NA	TGTGCCAGCAGTGGAGACAGAAGCAATCAGCCCCAGCATTTT	CASSGDRSNQPQHF
NA	TRBJ2-7	TRBV7-6	TRBD1	TGTGCCAGCAGCAGTCTTGGACAGGGGGCAGGAGAGCAGTACTTC	CASSSLGQGAGEQYF
many	TRBJ2-7	TRBV2	NA	TGTGCCAGCAGTGAATCGGGTTACGAGCAGTACTTC	CASSESGYEQYF
NA	TRBJ2-1	TRBV19	TRBD2	TGTGCCAGTAGTATCGAGCGGGAGTATCACAATGAGCAGTTCTTC	CASSIEREYHNEQFF
NA	TRBJ2-7	TRBV9	NA	TGTGCCAGCAGCGTACCAGGTTTTCCCTACGAGCAGTACTTC	CASSVPGFPYEQYF
NA	TRBJ2-7	TRBV19	NA	TGTGCCAGTAGTAAGGAGACATCCTACGAGCAGTACTTC	CASSKETSYEQYF
NA	TRBJ1-1	TRBV4-2	NA	TGTGCCAGCAGCCAAGGCCCGCTGAACACTGAAGCTTTCTTT	CASSQGPLNTEAFF
NA	TRBJ2-5	TRBV11-1	TRBD1	TGTGCCAGCAGCTCTACCCTGGGACAGGGGATTCCCCAAGAGACCCAGTACTTC	CASSSTLGQGIPQETQYF
NA	TRBJ2-5	TRBV6-5	NA	TGTGCCAGCAGCAATCCTAATGAGGGGCGTTGGGAGCAGTACTTC	CASSNPNEGRWEQYF
NA	TRBJ2-5	TRBV27	TRBD1	TGTGCCAGCAGTCCCCGGGACAGGGGGAGAGAGACCCAGTACTTC	CASSPRDRGRETQYF
NA	TRBJ2-7	TRBV30	NA	TGTGCCTGGAGTGTAATCCCCTACGAGCAGTACTTC	CAWSVIPYEQYF
NA	TRBJ1-2	TRBV5-1	TRBD1	TGCGCCAGCAGCTGGGACAGGGAAGGCTACACCTTC	CASSWDREGYTF
NA	TRBJ2-1	TRBV15	TRBD2	TGTGCCACCAGCAGTTCGGGAGGGTATGAGCAGTTCTTC	CATSSSGGYEQFF
NA	TRBJ2-7	TRBV7-2	TRBD2	TGTGCCAGCAGCCCCTCACGGGGGGGGCCCTACGAGCAGTACTTC	CASSPSRGGPYEQYF
NA	TRBJ1-1	TRBV20-1	NA	TGCAGTGCTAGAGATTGGGCTGAAGCTTTCTTT	CSARDWAEAFF
NA	TRBJ1-6	TRBV27	NA	TGTGCCAGCAGTTTAGATGGGGTGAATTCACCCCTCCACTTT	CASSLDGVNSPLHF
NA	TRBJ1-5	TRBV9	NA	TGTGCCAGCAGCCAAGAAGGAGATAATCAGCCCCAGCATTTT	CASSQEGDNQPQHF
NA	TRBJ2-5	TRBV2	NA	TGTGCCAGCACCGTAGGGTTGGACAGCCGAGGAGGGACCCAGTACTTC	CASTVGLDSRGGTQYF
NA	TRBJ2-2	TRBV27	NA	TGTGCCAGCAGTTTATTTGGGGGGGCTCGGGACGGGGAGCTGTTTTTT	CASSLFGGARDGELFF
NA	TRBJ1-6	TRBV2	TRBD1	TGTGCCAGCAGTGGTACAGGGGGCAAAAATTCACCCCTCCACTTT	CASSGTGGKNSPLHF
NA	TRBJ1-4	TRBV28	NA	TGTGCCAGCAGTTTAGTGGGGGATGGATTCAGCGAAAAACTGTTTTTT	CASSLVGDGFSEKLFF
NA	TRBJ1-2	TRBV7-2	NA	TGTGCCAGCAGCTTCCACCCAGGGGTTAGCTATGGCTACACCTTC	CASSFHPGVSYGYTF
NA	TRBJ2-5	TRBV7-8	TRBD1	TGTGCCAGCAGCCTGGGACAGGCTTATGGGGAGACCCAGTACTTC	CASSLGQAYGETQYF
many	TRBJ2-2	TRBV6-4	TRBD2	TGTGCCAGCAGCGATCTAGCGGGAGGGCCGACCGGGGAGCTGTTTTTT	CASSDLAGGPTGELFF
NA	TRBJ2-3	TRBV7-9	TRBD1	TGTGCCAGCGGGAAGGACAGGACTTTGGGAGATACGCAGTATTTT	CASGKDRTLGDTQYF
few	TRBJ1-5	TRBV5-4	NA	TGTGCCAGCAGTTTGGACACGGAAGGTCAGCCCCAGCATTTT	CASSLDTEGQPQHF
NA	TRBJ1-2	TRBV11-2	NA	TGTGCCAGCAGCTTAGCACAGTATGGCTACACCTTC	CASSLAQYGYTF
NA	TRBJ2-7	TRBV14	TRBD2	TGTGCCAGCAGCCGTAGCGGGAGTACTTACGAGCAGTACTTC	CASSRSGSTYEQYF
NA	TRBJ2-7	TRBV13	NA	TGTGCCAGCAGCGTGAGGGACCTCTCCTACGAGCAGTACTTC	CASSVRDLSYEQYF